These T cell receptor beta chains were read from a single sample in a study of blood T cell repertoires in COVID-19. Repertoires were generated with immunoSEQ multiplex PCR, while TCRdb's copy carries only in-frame clones and drops some. The sample lists 250,000 to 350,000 clones, roughly nine tenths occurring once. The sequenced material came from PBMCs or T cells enriched from blood (not recorded which). Receptors originate from a young woman who had recovered from COVID-19. Both conserved end residues are part of each CDR3. Each record gives: J gene, V gene, clone size, D gene, CDR3 DNA, CDR3 protein. A D gene is named only where the DNA matches it firmly. The listing skips clone size in some rows; elsewhere it reads once, few, many or a size class.

>TRBJ2-7|TRBV19|.|TRBD2
TGTGCCAGTAGCCCGGGAGGGAGTTACGAGCAGTACTTC
CASSPGGSYEQYF
>TRBJ1-2|TRBV27|.|.
TGTGCCAGCAGTTTCCAGGGACTGACCAACTATGGCTACACCTTC
CASSFQGLTNYGYTF
>TRBJ1-2|TRBV5-6|.|TRBD1
TGTGCCAGCAGCTTGGTACCTCGGGACAGGGAGTATGGCTACACCTTC
CASSLVPRDREYGYTF
>TRBJ2-5|TRBV14|.|.
TGTGCCAGCAGCCAAGACGGTACTACAGGCGCCGACCAAGAGACCCAGTACTTC
CASSQDGTTGADQETQYF
>TRBJ2-2|TRBV4-1|few|.
TGCGCCAGCAGCCTACGGACTGGGGAGCTGTTTTTT
CASSLRTGELFF
>TRBJ2-1|TRBV19|.|.
TGTGCCACCGGGACATTTGAGCAGTTCTTC
CATGTFEQFF
>TRBJ1-1|TRBV12-3/TRBV12-4|once|.
TGTGCCAGCAGTTTATACGGCACTGAAGCTTTCTTT
CASSLYGTEAFF
>TRBJ1-5|TRBV18|.|.
TGTGCCAGCTCACCACCCTTGACAGGACATAGCAATCAGCCCCAGCATTTT
CASSPPLTGHSNQPQHF
>TRBJ1-6|TRBV6-5|.|TRBD1
TGTGCCAGCAGCAGACAGGGTTGGGATTCACCCCTCCACTTT
CASSRQGWDSPLHF
>TRBJ1-2|TRBV10-3|.|.
TGTGCCATCAGTGATTCGGGATACTATGGCTACACCTTC
CAISDSGYYGYTF
>TRBJ1-1|TRBV5-1|once|TRBD1
TGCGCCAGCAGCTTTGCGGGACAGGGCGGCACTGAAGCTTTCTTT
CASSFAGQGGTEAFF
>TRBJ1-3|TRBV6-5|.|.
TGTGCCAGCAGTCGCGACAGTTCTGGAAACACCATATATTTT
CASSRDSSGNTIYF
>TRBJ1-2|TRBV25-1|.|.
TGTGCCAGCAGTGTCTCTAATAGCGGTAACTATGGCTACACCTTC
CASSVSNSGNYGYTF
>TRBJ2-1|TRBV15|.|.
TGTGCCACCCGACGGGGGGCGGGTAATGAGCAGTTCTTC
CATRRGAGNEQFF
>TRBJ1-1|TRBV7-2|.|.
TGTGCCAGCAGCTTAGTGGGTTACAGTACCCCAGGGACTGAAGCTTTCTTT
CASSLVGYSTPGTEAFF
>TRBJ2-2|TRBV5-4|.|.
TGTGCCAGCAGGCGGCCCGGGACTCAGAACACCGGGGAGCTGTTTTTT
CASRRPGTQNTGELFF
>TRBJ2-7|TRBV2|.|.
TGTGCCAGCAGTGACCCCCGGAGTCCGTCCTACGAGCAGTACTTC
CASSDPRSPSYEQYF
>TRBJ2-5|TRBV19|.|.
TGTGCCAGTAGTACTATGGCGGTGGGCCAAGAGACCCAGTACTTC
CASSTMAVGQETQYF
>TRBJ1-3|TRBV7-9|once|.
TGTGCCAGCAGCAGGCGGGGAGTCGGCCCAAATCCCTCTGCGGCCATATATTTT
CASSRRGVGPNPSAAIYF
>TRBJ2-7|TRBV2|few|TRBD2
TGTGCCAGCAGTGATGCAAGCGGGGGGGACCAGCAGTACTTC
CASSDASGGDQQYF
>TRBJ1-6|TRBV30|.|TRBD1
TGTGCCTGGAGAAAGACAGGGGCTTCACCCCTCCACTTT
CAWRKTGASPLHF
>TRBJ2-1|TRBV19|few|TRBD2
TGTGCCAGTAGTACGAGGACTAGCGGACGGACCTCCTACAATGAGCAGTTCTTC
CASSTRTSGRTSYNEQFF
>TRBJ2-3|TRBV7-9|.|TRBD1
TGTGCCAGCAGCTTACTGACAGGGAACACAGATACGCAGTATTTT
CASSLLTGNTDTQYF